The 9 T cell receptor beta chains given below trace back to one sample, sequenced in a study of blood T cell repertoires in COVID-19. Method: immunoSEQ multiplex PCR; TCRdb's copy keeps in-frame clones and lacks some. Seen here are some 150,000 clones, 84% observed once, and the top ten hold around 5.4%. Sequencing was done on a sample of PBMCs or T cells enriched from blood (not recorded which). The receptors shown here come from a woman between 45 and 60 years old who had been exposed to COVID-19.

The chain is built from TRBV6-2 or TRBV6-3 and TRBJ1-2; 8 positions agree with TRBD1. Germline CDR1 MNHEY, CDR2 SVGEGT. The CDR3 is 13 residues long. The trim removed 2 bases at V and 4 bases at J, leaving 0 bases unmatched. The CDR3 DNA reads TGTGCCAGCAGTTACGACAGGGGCTATGGCTACACCTTC. Its translation is CASSYDRGYGYTF.

With respect to this clone: Its ends do not fully match the called genes, so a read error is possible. The chain uses TRBV6-5 and TRBJ2-7, with TRBD1 as a possible D gene (5 bases). Germline loops: CDR1 MNHEY, CDR2 SVGAGI. CDR3 length equals 14 residues. The CDR3 loop reads CASRPRPGSSEQYF. The CDR3, as DNA: TGTGCCAGCAGACCTCGTCCAGGGTCCTCCGAGCAGTACTTC.

The chain joins TRBV19 to TRBJ2-7; 8 bases match TRBD1. The CDR3 spans 14 residues. Per germline, CDR1 LNHDA and CDR2 SQIVND (reference sequence). V dropped 3 bases and J dropped 7; count of bases not matched to a gene: 8. DNA for the CDR3: TGTGCCAGTAGTATGGGGGGACAGGACCTTGAGCAGTACTTC. Protein: CASSMGGQDLEQYF.

V gene TRBV10-3 combines with J gene TRBJ2-1; TRBD2 might be the D (6 bases). The V end was cut by 6 bases, the J end by 6 bases, with 15 bases between. Germline CDR1 reads ENHRY; CDR2 reads SYGVKD. The CDR3 totals 14 residues. CDR3 DNA: TGTGCCATCAGGGGGGAGGCGCAGCTCAATGAGCAGTTCTTC. Translated, it gives CAIRGEAQLNEQFF.

This chain uses TRBV9 with TRBJ2-2; TRBD2 agrees at 8 bases. Germline CDR1 and CDR2: SGDLS and YYNGEE. CDR3 length equals 16 residues. The V and J ends lost 0 bases and 4 bases, in that order; junction bases with no gene match: 5. As DNA, the CDR3 is TGTGCCAGCAGCGTAGGTAGCGGGATCGGCACCGGGGAGCTGTTTTTT. Protein product: CASSVGSGIGTGELFF.

The chain links TRBV7-8 to TRBJ1-2, with 8 bases lining up with TRBD1. This CDR3 is built from 14 residues. The J segment lost 6 bases and the V segment lost 2 bases, leaving 5 bases of the junction unmatched. CDR1 and CDR2 from the germline V gene are SGHVS and FQNEAQ. This chain's CDR3 is CASSLTGTGNGYTF. CDR3 sequence (DNA): TGTGCCAGCAGCTTAACGGGGACAGGAAATGGCTACACCTTC.

The chain has TRBV27 and TRBJ2-7; 12 nucleotides agree with TRBD1. The CDR3 extends over 16 amino acids. Germline V lookup: CDR1 MNHEY, CDR2 SMNVEV (reference sequence). V shed 4 bases, J shed 6 bases, and the junction held 10 bases outside the gene matches. The CDR3 DNA is TGTGCCAGCAGTTGGGGTCGGGGACAGGGGGCTTCCGAGCAGTACTTC. Protein product: CASSWGRGQGASEQYF.

This clone occurred a few times. This chain joins TRBV19 and TRBJ1-2; 7 bases line up with TRBD1. Germline V gene sequence: CDR1 LNHDA, CDR2 SQIVND (reference sequence). There are 12 residues in the CDR3. V lost 8 bases, J lost 5 bases, and 5 bases stayed unmatched. The CDR3 DNA sequence: TGTGCCAGTTGGGACAGAGTTTATGGCTACACCTTC. The encoded protein is CASWDRVYGYTF.

The count of this clone is one. The chain couples TRBV5-1 to TRBJ1-1; D might be TRBD1 (5 bases). The CDR3 covers 14 residues. Trimming pared 2 bases from V and 1 base from J, leaving 9 bases between. Germline V gene lookup returns CDR1 SGHRS and CDR2 YFSETQ. CDR3 sequence reads: CASSFGGANTEAFF. The CDR3 DNA reads as TGCGCCAGCAGCTTCGGCGGGGCGAACACTGAAGCTTTCTTT.